A selection of T cell receptor beta chains follows, all from one sample in a study of T cells in Graves' hyperthyroidism and ophthalmopathy. TCRdb itself ran the multiplex PCR reads through MiXCR, one entry per CDR3 protein. The sample lists some 300,000 distinct CDR3 sequences, approximately 14% occurring once. The sample taken for sequencing was blood. The receptor set was obtained from a woman in her forties with Graves' hyperthyroidism. CDR3s include the opening cysteine and the closing phenylalanine or tryptophan. D genes are given only for firm matches. Clone size, where shown, is once, few, many, or a class for clones that have expanded.

>NA|TRBJ1-5|TRBV28|many
CASRMGRSNQPQHF
TGTGCCAGCAGAATGGGACGGAGCAATCAGCCCCAGCATTTT
>TRBD1|TRBJ1-5|TRBV20-1|NA
CSARVAGTGNQPQHF
TGCAGTGCTAGAGTCGCCGGGACAGGGAATCAGCCCCAGCATTTT
>NA|TRBJ1-1|TRBV19|many
CASSIRLTWPEAFF
TGTGCCAGTAGTATAAGGCTCACTTGGCCTGAAGCTTTCTTT
>TRBD2|TRBJ2-7|TRBV7-9|many
CAVAGFHYEQYF
TGTGCAGTAGCGGGATTTCACTACGAGCAGTACTTC
>NA|TRBJ2-2|TRBV7-3|NA
CASSLKRAPLVGELFF
TGTGCCAGCAGCTTAAAAAGGGCTCCCTTGGTCGGGGAGCTGTTTTTT
>NA|TRBJ2-2|TRBV20-1|many
CSALGEDPGGELFF
TGCAGTGCTCTGGGCGAGGACCCCGGCGGGGAGCTGTTTTTT
>NA|TRBJ1-2|TRBV12-3/TRBV12-4|many
CASSPDRLLGDYGYTF
TGTGCCAGCAGTCCTGACAGACTATTAGGTGACTATGGCTACACCTTC
>TRBD2|TRBJ2-1|TRBV20-1|few
CSARGGLAGNEQFF
TGCAGTGCTAGAGGAGGACTAGCTGGCAATGAGCAGTTCTTC
>NA|TRBJ2-1|TRBV28|many
CASSKGIRYNEQFF
TGTGCCAGCAGTAAGGGGATTCGGTACAATGAGCAGTTCTTC
>TRBD1|TRBJ2-3|TRBV19|few
CASSTGVVSTDTQYF
TGTGCCAGTAGCACAGGGGTGGTGAGCACAGATACGCAGTATTTT
>NA|TRBJ1-1|TRBV20-1|few
CSASISGEAFF
TGCAGTGCTAGTATCTCCGGCGAAGCTTTCTTT
>TRBD2|TRBJ2-5|TRBV7-2|NA
CASSSIAGAGTQYF
TGTGCCAGCAGCTCGATAGCGGGAGCCGGGACCCAGTACTTC
>NA|TRBJ1-2|TRBV4-2|many
CASSQDQGGDYGYTF
TGTGCCAGCAGCCAAGATCAGGGCGGGGACTATGGCTACACCTTC
>NA|TRBJ1-1|TRBV20-1|many
CSAIPGRAETEAFF
TGCAGTGCTATCCCGGGCAGGGCAGAGACTGAAGCTTTCTTT
>NA|TRBJ2-1|TRBV24-1|once
CATSVATGVTYEQFF
TGTGCCACCAGTGTCGCAACGGGAGTTACATATGAGCAGTTCTTC
>NA|TRBJ2-3|TRBV19|few
CASSIGGTSTDTQYF
TGTGCCAGTAGTATTGGGGGCACTAGCACAGATACGCAGTATTTT
>TRBD2|TRBJ2-7|TRBV3-1|many
CASSQETSGDYEQYF
TGTGCCAGCAGCCAAGAAACTAGCGGTGACTACGAGCAGTACTTC
>TRBD2|TRBJ2-3|TRBV30|many
CACLRGGASTDTQYF
TGTGCCTGCCTGCGGGGGGGAGCTAGCACAGATACGCAGTATTTT
>NA|TRBJ2-2|TRBV19|NA
CATKEGNTGELFF
TGTGCCACCAAGGAAGGGAACACCGGGGAGCTGTTTTTT
>TRBD2|TRBJ2-5|TRBV28|many
CASSLLAGAAQYF
TGTGCCAGCAGTTTATTAGCGGGAGCGGCCCAGTACTTC
>NA|TRBJ2-7|TRBV5-6|few
CASSAIPRREQYF
TGTGCCAGCAGCGCAATACCAAGGCGCGAGCAGTACTTC
>NA|TRBJ1-2|TRBV24-1|many
CATSETVTYGYTF
TGTGCCACCAGTGAGACAGTGACCTATGGCTACACCTTC